The 28 T cell receptor beta chains below come from one sample, sequenced in a study of blood T cell repertoires in COVID-19. The method was immunoSEQ multiplex PCR; TCRdb's version includes in-frame clones alone and lacks a portion of them. Among approximately 470,000 clones listed, roughly 87% were seen once. The specimen was PBMCs or T cells enriched from blood (not recorded which). These receptors were taken from a woman between 18 and 29 years old who had recovered from COVID-19.

A few counts support this clone. The chain combines TRBV5-1 with TRBJ2-2, with 7 bases identical to TRBD2. Trimming at V came to 4 bases and at J to 2 bases, leaving 8 bases not matched to a gene. CDR3 size: 16 residues. Germline CDR1 reads SGHRS; CDR2 reads YFSETQ. The chain's CDR3 is CASSPGEGINTGELFF. The DNA of the CDR3 is TGCGCCAGCAGCCCCGGGGAGGGGATCAACACCGGGGAGCTGTTTTTT.

This clone was seen a few times. The gene calls are TRBV5-8 and TRBJ1-5; 8 bases map to TRBD1. CDR1 is SGHTS, CDR2 YDEGEE, per germline. V lost 5 bases to trimming and J lost 9 bases; unmatched junction nucleotides: 10. The CDR3 length is 14 residues. CDR3 residues: CASSPLRGLGPQHF. CDR3 sequence (DNA): TGTGCCAGCAGTCCCCTCAGGGGGCTAGGGCCCCAGCATTTT.

The CDR3 coding sequence is TGTGCCAGCAGTGCAGGGGGCCAGTACTATGGCTACACCTTC. It specifies CASSAGGQYYGYTF. The chain combines TRBV28 with TRBJ1-2; TRBD1 matches 8 bases. V shed 5 bases and J 3 bases; nucleotides not matched to a gene: 5. Per germline, CDR1 MDHEN and CDR2 SYDVKM. The CDR3 loop spans 14 amino acids.

This clone appeared a single time. This chain joins TRBV7-9 and TRBJ1-2; the D is unclear. Trimming removed 4 bases from V and 8 bases from J, with 20 bases in between. The CDR3 contains 15 residues. CDR1 SEHNR and CDR2 FQNEAQ come from the germline V gene (reference sequence). CDR3 sequence (DNA): TGTGCCAGCAGCTCGACCCGGGTCCTGCGGAGGGGCTACACCTTC. Encoded protein: CASSSTRVLRRGYTF.

In the case of this clone: The same CDR3 is also encoded by other DNA sequences in this sample. J is TRBJ1-2 and V is TRBV7-9; no clear D gene. CDR1 is SEHNR and CDR2 is FQNEAQ in the germline V gene (reference sequence). The CDR3 length is 13 residues. V lost 1 base, J lost 2 bases, and 5 bases lay in between. CDR3 coding DNA: TGTGCCAGCAGCTTAGACACCAACTATGGCTACACCTTC. Its translation is CASSLDTNYGYTF.

The genes are TRBV5-5 and TRBJ1-4; TRBD1 might be the D (5 bases). V dropped 4 bases and J dropped 0 bases, with 10 bases sitting between them. Per germline, CDR1 SGHKS and CDR2 YYEKEE (reference sequence). There are 15 residues in the CDR3. The CDR3 nucleotides read TGTGCCAGCAGCCAGGGACTTTCAACTAATGAAAAACTGTTTTTT. Translation: CASSQGLSTNEKLFF.

Only a few counts were recorded for this clone. The gene calls are TRBV30 and TRBJ1-1; the D gene is possibly TRBD1 (5 bases). This CDR3 has 12 residues. Per germline, CDR1 GTSNPN and CDR2 SVGIG (reference sequence). The germline V and J ends were trimmed by 7 bases and 1 base, with 10 bases remaining between them. CDR3 sequence: CASLRGNTEAFF. In nucleotides, the CDR3 is TGTGCCTCCCTTAGGGGGAACACTGAAGCTTTCTTT.

The J gene is TRBJ1-6, the V gene TRBV7-8, with a weak D call TRBD1 (5 bases). The length of the CDR3 is 17 residues. V was trimmed by 5 bases and J by 6 bases, leaving 20 bases between them. Germline V gene lookup returns CDR1 SGHVS and CDR2 FQNEAQ. CDR3 protein: CASSLRQSGTPNSPLHF. The DNA of the CDR3 is TGTGCCAGCAGCCTGCGCCAGTCCGGGACTCCTAATTCACCCCTCCACTTT.

In its sample, this clone was seen a few times. The chain joins TRBV18 to TRBJ1-3, with D tentatively TRBD1 (5 bases). CDR3 length: 15 amino acids. Germline V gene lookup returns CDR1 KGHSH and CDR2 LQKENI. V was trimmed by 1 base and J by 5 bases, leaving 12 bases between them. The chain's CDR3 is CASSPLAEGRNTIYF. The DNA of the CDR3 is TGTGCCAGCTCACCACTTGCGGAGGGACGAAACACCATATATTTT.

This chain joins TRBV7-8 and TRBJ1-2; D gene unclear. The CDR3 consists of 12 residues. Germline V gene sequence: CDR1 SGHVS, CDR2 FQNEAQ. V lost 8 bases and J 2 bases, leaving 9 bases between the germline ends. The CDR3 nucleotides are TGTGCCAGCTCCAGAGGGAACTATGGCTACACCTTC. Protein: CASSRGNYGYTF.

V usage is TRBV11-2 and J usage is TRBJ2-1; unclear D gene. CDR1 is SGHAT, CDR2 FQNNGV, per germline. This CDR3 is 13 amino acids long. Trimming pared 1 base from V and 4 bases from J, leaving 5 bases between. The CDR3 spells CASSLGSYNEQFF. In DNA, the CDR3 is TGTGCCAGCAGCTTAGGGAGTTACAATGAGCAGTTCTTC.

V is TRBV6-2 or TRBV6-3 and J is TRBJ2-5; D unresolved. The CDR3 contains 11 residues. Germline CDR1 MNHEY, CDR2 SVGEGT. V was shortened by 3 bases and J by 5 bases, with 4 bases between the two germline ends. The CDR3 loop is CASSYYETQYF. CDR3 sequence (DNA): TGTGCCAGCAGTTATTATGAGACCCAGTACTTC.

The CDR3 loop reads CASSPGDYRRDEQYF. The CDR3 region has the DNA TGTGCCAGCAGTCCAGGGGACTACAGGCGTGACGAGCAGTACTTC. V gene TRBV6-2 or TRBV6-3 combines with J gene TRBJ2-7; D is possibly TRBD2 (7 bases). The CDR3 spans 15 residues. Germline values: CDR1 MNHEY, CDR2 SVGEGT. Trimming left V 5 bases short and J 5 bases short, with 19 bases between.

The chain joins TRBV7-2 to TRBJ1-1; 7 nucleotides match TRBD1. The ends lost 5 bases at V and 8 bases at J; junction bases unmatched: 8. CDR3 length: 13 residues. Germline CDR1 reads SGHTA; CDR2 reads FQGNSA. The chain's CDR3 is CASSLGTTGEAFF. CDR3 sequence (DNA): TGTGCCAGCAGCCTGGGAACGACAGGGGAAGCTTTCTTT.

The chain employs TRBV18 and TRBJ1-1; D remains unclear. Trimming removed 3 bases at V and 4 bases at J, with 9 bases between. Germline lookup yields CDR1 KGHSH and CDR2 LQKENI. This CDR3 spans 13 amino acids. In DNA form, the CDR3 reads TGTGCCAGCTCACCCCAAAGAGGCACTGAAGCTTTCTTT. Amino acid sequence: CASSPQRGTEAFF.

This chain joins TRBV2 and TRBJ2-1, with TRBD2 matching 11 bases. V shed 8 bases, J shed 8 bases, and the junction held 8 bases outside the gene matches. This CDR3 has 14 residues. CDR1 is SNHLY and CDR2 is FYNNEI in the germline V gene. DNA for the CDR3: TGTGCCAGCGCGACTAGCGGGGACGGGGATGAGCAGTTCTTC. Its translation is CASATSGDGDEQFF.

The V gene is TRBV4-2, the J gene TRBJ1-1, with 7 positions matching TRBD1. V trimming: 0 bases; J trimming: 2 bases; junction bases outside the gene matches: 12. The CDR3 spans 18 residues. The V gene's germline CDR1 is LGHNA and CDR2 YNFKEQ. The CDR3, as DNA: TGTGCCAGCAGCCAAGAAGGGTTGACAGGGTGGATAAACACTGAAGCTTTCTTT. Translation gives CASSQEGLTGWINTEAFF.

This chain joins TRBV28 and TRBJ2-5, with a tentative D call TRBD2 (5 bases). Trimming took 2 bases from V and 5 from J, leaving 9 bases between them. This CDR3 is 13 amino acids long. Looked up from germline, CDR1 is MDHEN and CDR2 is SYDVKM. This chain's CDR3 is CASSLVGEETQYF. CDR3 nucleotide sequence: TGTGCCAGCAGTTTAGTTGGGGAGGAGACCCAGTACTTC.

The V gene is TRBV7-8, the J gene TRBJ2-3, with 7 bases that match TRBD2. V dropped 7 bases and J dropped 0; count of bases not matched to a gene: 4. CDR3 length: 14 amino acids. CDR1 is SGHVS and CDR2 is FQNEAQ in the germline V gene. CDR3 amino acids: CASKRGLSTDTQYF. DNA of the CDR3: TGTGCCAGCAAGCGGGGACTAAGCACAGATACGCAGTATTTT.

The chain couples TRBV2 to TRBJ1-5, with 7 positions matching TRBD1. J lost 5 bases, V lost 8 bases, and 12 bases had no gene match. From germline, CDR1 is SNHLY and CDR2 FYNNEI. This CDR3 has 15 amino acids. The CDR3 DNA sequence: TGTGCCAGCGCAACACCCGGGACAGAGGATCAGCCCCAGCATTTT. Translation: CASATPGTEDQPQHF.

V is TRBV7-2 and J is TRBJ2-7; TRBD1 might be the D (5 bases). V shed 5 bases and J shed 0 bases, with 14 bases lying between them. Germline CDR1 and CDR2: SGHTA and FQGNSA. The CDR3 sequence is 15 residues long. This chain's CDR3 is CASSLAGFISYEQYF. The CDR3, as DNA: TGTGCCAGCAGCCTCGCAGGGTTCATCTCCTACGAGCAGTACTTC.

This clone was found once. V usage is TRBV18 and J usage is TRBJ2-1, with a weak D call TRBD1 (6 bases). Looked up from germline, CDR1 is KGHSH and CDR2 is LQKENI. The CDR3 totals 13 residues. V lost 6 bases, J lost 5 bases, and 11 bases lay in between. DNA of the CDR3: TGTGCCAGCTCCCCTGACAGGAACAATGAGCAGTTCTTC. Residues: CASSPDRNNEQFF.

The genes are TRBV3-1 (or the pseudogene TRBV3-2) and TRBJ1-2, with a possible D match to TRBD1 (5 bases). V was trimmed by 0 bases and J by 2 bases, leaving 10 bases between them. The CDR3 length is 15 residues. Germline assignment: CDR1 LGHDT and CDR2 YNNKEL (reference sequence). DNA of the CDR3: TGTGCCAGCAGCCAAGAGGGGCGGCCGAACTATGGCTACACCTTC. Its protein is CASSQEGRPNYGYTF.

The V call is TRBV3-1 (or the pseudogene TRBV3-2), the J call TRBJ1-4; D is ambiguous. Trimming stripped 0 bases from V and 4 bases from J, with 9 bases between. The germline gives CDR1 LGHDT, CDR2 YNNKEL (reference sequence). The length of the CDR3 is 15 residues. CDR3 region: CASSQEAQLNEKLFF. The CDR3, as DNA: TGTGCCAGCAGCCAAGAGGCACAGCTTAATGAAAAACTGTTTTTT.

The V call is TRBV5-4, the J call TRBJ2-5; the match to TRBD2 covers 11 bases. Germline V lookup: CDR1 SGHNT, CDR2 YYREEE (reference sequence). Trimming cost V 2 bases and J 2 bases; bases outside gene matches: 8. The CDR3 covers 17 residues. CDR3 protein: CASSFGTSGEGQETQYF. The CDR3 coding sequence is TGTGCCAGCAGCTTCGGGACTAGCGGAGAGGGACAAGAGACCCAGTACTTC.

The V call is TRBV28, the J call TRBJ1-1, with 8 bases fitting TRBD1. Germline assignment: CDR1 MDHEN and CDR2 SYDVKM. V gave up 0 bases and J gave up 3 bases; unmatched junction bases: 6. The CDR3 is made up of 16 amino acids. CDR3 sequence reads: CASSLWDRETYTEAFF. CDR3 coding DNA: TGTGCCAGCAGTTTATGGGACAGGGAGACGTACACTGAAGCTTTCTTT.

The rearrangement links TRBV5-4 to TRBJ2-2; TRBD2 is a possible D gene (5 bases). Germline V gene lookup returns CDR1 SGHNT and CDR2 YYREEE (reference sequence). This CDR3 has 14 amino acids. The V end was cut by 4 bases, the J end by 3 bases, with 10 bases between. The CDR3 DNA follows: TGTGCCAGCAGCCAGACGAGGGACACCGGGGAGCTGTTTTTT. Amino acid sequence: CASSQTRDTGELFF.

V usage is TRBV5-4 and J usage is TRBJ2-2, with TRBD2 matching over 7 bases. The germline V gene encodes CDR1 SGHNT and CDR2 YYREEE (reference sequence). The trim removed 3 bases at V and 2 bases at J, leaving 16 bases unmatched. The CDR3 sequence is 19 residues long. Written as DNA, the CDR3 is TGTGCCAGCAGCTCCCGGACTAGTCATTCTGGTAGAAACACCGGGGAGCTGTTTTTT. Translated, it gives CASSSRTSHSGRNTGELFF.